A single TCR beta chain is shown here with its context. With 8 bases removed from V and 5 bases from J, the gap between germline ends came to 15 bases. Per the germline V gene, CDR1 is SEHNR and CDR2 is FQNEAQ (reference sequence). The CDR3 runs to 14 residues. There were only healthy Caucasians among the donors. The sample belongs to a study of identical twins. TCRdb independently ran MiXCR on the 5' RACE reads; one entry per CDR3 protein. The table lists 500,000 or so distinct CDR3 sequences, roughly an eighth of them singletons. This sample was also put to use in a study of yellow fever vaccine responses in identical twins. From that study: Twins reportedly appeared to share part of their vaccine T cell response while keeping part individual.

The receptor comes from a woman aged 18 to 35 in good health. Sequenced sample: CD4+ T cells sorted from blood. The genes are TRBV7-9 and TRBJ2-2, with a possible D match to TRBD2 (6 bases). CDR3 amino acids: CASAVAGLTGELFF. DNA of the CDR3: TGTGCCAGCGCGGTGGCGGGATTGACCGGGGAGCTGTTTTTT.